These 8 T cell receptor beta chains originate from one sample sequenced in a study of glioma-infiltrating T cells after dendritic cell vaccination. Time point denoted: after dendritic cell vaccination, including at tumor progression/relapse. Libraries were prepared by immunoSEQ multiplex PCR; TCRdb keeps only in-frame clonotypes and omits some of them. The top ten clones hold 8.5% of a sample with 80,000 to 95,000 clones, 85% of them seen once. The sequencing used blood, collected after dendritic cell vaccination. The receptors were gathered from a human donor with glioblastoma.

The chain's CDR3 is CASSEISGPYEQYF. CDR3 sequence (DNA): TGTGCCAGCAGTGAAATTAGCGGCCCCTACGAGCAGTACTTC. The V and J genes are TRBV6-1 and TRBJ2-7; D might be TRBD2 (6 bases). V lost 2 bases and J 2 bases, leaving 10 bases between the germline ends. The CDR3 has 14 residues. CDR1 is MNHNS, CDR2 SASEGT, per germline.

This clone has only one observation. CDR3 nucleotides: TGTGCCAGCAGTCAAACAGGGGAGACAGATACGCAGTATTTT. Translation gives CASSQTGETDTQYF. The chain joins TRBV6-5 to TRBJ2-3; 7 bases are a match to TRBD1. The CDR3 has 14 residues. Trimming removed 5 bases from V and 3 bases from J; junction bases left unmatched: 5. Germline V gene sequence: CDR1 MNHEY, CDR2 SVGAGI.

J is TRBJ1-2 and V is TRBV19, with 7 bases aligning to TRBD1. The CDR3 totals 15 residues. The germline CDR1 and CDR2 sequences are LNHDA and SQIVND (reference sequence). V lost 3 bases and J lost 4; bases outside the gene matches: 8. This chain's CDR3 is CASSITGTVTYGYTF. CDR3 nucleotide sequence: TGTGCCAGTAGTATCACCGGGACAGTGACCTATGGCTACACCTTC.

This chain joins TRBV6-6 and TRBJ1-4; TRBD1 might be the D (6 bases). Germline V gene lookup returns CDR1 MNHNY and CDR2 SVGAGI (reference sequence). Trimming stripped 7 bases from V and 0 bases from J, with 15 bases between. The CDR3 runs 16 residues. CDR3 nucleotide sequence: TGTGCCAGCACTAGAAAAACAGGGACAACTAATGAAAAACTGTTTTTT. Translation: CASTRKTGTTNEKLFF.

The chain has TRBV6-6 and TRBJ2-7; possible D gene TRBD1, 6 bases. This CDR3 is 14 amino acids long. Trimming took off 6 bases at V and 6 bases at J, with 18 bases between the two ends. In germline, CDR1 is MNHNY, CDR2 SVGAGI (reference sequence). The CDR3 here is CASRLQGFAFEQYF. DNA for the CDR3: TGTGCCAGCAGACTTCAGGGGTTTGCTTTCGAGCAGTACTTC.

V and J are TRBV10-3 and TRBJ2-1, with D possibly TRBD2 on 6 matching bases. The CDR3 has 14 residues. Trimming took off 6 bases at V and 7 bases at J, with 16 bases between the two ends. Germline CDR1 reads ENHRY; CDR2 reads SYGVKD. The CDR3 spells CAIRGEVIGNEQFF. The CDR3 coding sequence is TGTGCCATCAGGGGGGAGGTAATAGGTAATGAGCAGTTCTTC.

The V call is TRBV11-2, the J call TRBJ2-3, with TRBD1 matching 9 bases. Germline CDR1 and CDR2: SGHAT and FQNNGV. This CDR3 spans 15 amino acids. The V gene end was trimmed by 5 bases and the J gene end by 4 bases; junction bases not matched to a gene: 7. DNA of the CDR3: TGTGCCAGCAGCAACACCGGGACAGGGCCAGATACGCAGTATTTT. Translated, it gives CASSNTGTGPDTQYF.

This chain links TRBV2 with TRBJ2-7; 8 bases match TRBD2. V lost 5 bases, J lost 6 bases, and 15 bases stayed unmatched. The germline V gene encodes CDR1 SNHLY and CDR2 FYNNEI. The CDR3 length is 16 residues. For the CDR3, the DNA is TGTGCCAGCAGTATAGAAGGGTTGCCGGGGGGGCCCGAGCAGTACTTC. This encodes CASSIEGLPGGPEQYF.